The clone carrying this T cell receptor beta chain was counted many times. Its antigen is undetermined. Via MiXCR, TCRdb re-called the reads, giving one row per CDR3 protein. Of hundreds of thousands of distinct CDR3 sequences listed, approximately 24% were seen once; the top ten hold 8%. This record belongs to a study of T cell repertoires in cytomegalovirus infection. Germline loops: CDR1 SGHTA, CDR2 FQGNSA. There are 13 residues in the CDR3. The V end was cut by 5 bases, the J end by 6 bases, with 11 bases between. Study conclusions and caveats: Of the TCR beta families, the public ones yielded a cumulative frequency that identified carriers of CMV plus the relevant HLA.

The specimen sequenced was CD8+ T cells from PBMCs. This chain connects TRBV7-2 to TRBJ1-5, with D unclear. The sequence was collected from a human donor in good health (CMV status not recorded). Some clones in this sample may be carry-over from other donors' samples. CDR3 protein: CASSPTISQPQHF. The CDR3 DNA follows: TGTGCCAGCAGCCCGACGATAAGTCAGCCCCAGCATTTT.